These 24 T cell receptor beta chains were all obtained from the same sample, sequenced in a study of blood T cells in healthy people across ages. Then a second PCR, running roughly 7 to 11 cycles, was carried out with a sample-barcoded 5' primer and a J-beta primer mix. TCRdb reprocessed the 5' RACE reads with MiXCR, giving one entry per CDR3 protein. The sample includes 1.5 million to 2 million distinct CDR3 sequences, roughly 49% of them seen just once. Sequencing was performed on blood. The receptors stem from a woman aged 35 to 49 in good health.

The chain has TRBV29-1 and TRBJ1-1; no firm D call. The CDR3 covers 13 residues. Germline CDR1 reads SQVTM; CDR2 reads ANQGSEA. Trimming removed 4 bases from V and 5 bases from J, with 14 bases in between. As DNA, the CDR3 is TGCAGCGTTGTGGGTAAGGGTGCTACTGAAGCTTTCTTT. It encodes CSVVGKGATEAFF.

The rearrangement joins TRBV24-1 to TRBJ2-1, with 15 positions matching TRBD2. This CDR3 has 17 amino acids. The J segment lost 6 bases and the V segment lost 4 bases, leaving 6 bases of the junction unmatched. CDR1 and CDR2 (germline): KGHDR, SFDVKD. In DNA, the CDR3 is TGTGCCACCAGTGACCTGGGACTAGCGGGGGGAAGCAATGAGCAGTTCTTC. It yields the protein CATSDLGLAGGSNEQFF.

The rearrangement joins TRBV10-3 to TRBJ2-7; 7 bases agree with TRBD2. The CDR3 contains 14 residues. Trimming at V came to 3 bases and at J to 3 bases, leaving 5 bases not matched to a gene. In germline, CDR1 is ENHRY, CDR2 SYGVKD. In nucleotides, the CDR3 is TGTGCCATCAGTGATCTCGGGGGGATCTACGAGCAGTACTTC. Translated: CAISDLGGIYEQYF.

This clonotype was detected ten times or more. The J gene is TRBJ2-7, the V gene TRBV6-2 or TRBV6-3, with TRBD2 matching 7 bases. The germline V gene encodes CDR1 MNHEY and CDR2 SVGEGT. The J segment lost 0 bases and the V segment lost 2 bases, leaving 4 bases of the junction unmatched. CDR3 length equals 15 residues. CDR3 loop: CASSYPRGSSYEQYF. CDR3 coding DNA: TGTGCCAGCAGTTACCCGCGGGGGAGCTCCTACGAGCAGTACTTC.

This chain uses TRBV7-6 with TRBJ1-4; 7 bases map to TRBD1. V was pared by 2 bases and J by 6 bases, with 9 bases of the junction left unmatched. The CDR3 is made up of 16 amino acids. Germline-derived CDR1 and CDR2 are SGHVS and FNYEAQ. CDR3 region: CASSLPRGGRDEKLFF. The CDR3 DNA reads TGTGCCAGCAGCTTACCCCGAGGGGGCCGGGATGAAAAACTGTTTTTT.

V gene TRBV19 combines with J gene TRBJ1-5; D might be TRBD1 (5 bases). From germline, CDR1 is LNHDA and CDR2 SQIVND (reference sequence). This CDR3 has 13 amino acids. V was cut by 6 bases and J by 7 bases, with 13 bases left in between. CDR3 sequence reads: CASRRDRDQPQHF. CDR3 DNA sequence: TGTGCCAGTAGACGGGACCGAGACCAGCCCCAGCATTTT.

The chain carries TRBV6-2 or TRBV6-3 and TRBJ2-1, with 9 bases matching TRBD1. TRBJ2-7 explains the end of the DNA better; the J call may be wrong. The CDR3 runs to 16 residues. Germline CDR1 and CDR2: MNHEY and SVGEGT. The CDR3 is CASSYDRDRVDYEQYF. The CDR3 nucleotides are TGTGCCAGCAGTTACGATCGGGACAGGGTGGATTACGAGCAGTACTTC.

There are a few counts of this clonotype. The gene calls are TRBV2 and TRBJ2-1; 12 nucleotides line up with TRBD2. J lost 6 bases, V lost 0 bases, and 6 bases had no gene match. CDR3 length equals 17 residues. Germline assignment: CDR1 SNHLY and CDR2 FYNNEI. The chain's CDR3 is CASSEAPLAGGLNEQFF. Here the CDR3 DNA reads TGTGCCAGCAGTGAAGCCCCCCTAGCGGGGGGGCTCAATGAGCAGTTCTTC.

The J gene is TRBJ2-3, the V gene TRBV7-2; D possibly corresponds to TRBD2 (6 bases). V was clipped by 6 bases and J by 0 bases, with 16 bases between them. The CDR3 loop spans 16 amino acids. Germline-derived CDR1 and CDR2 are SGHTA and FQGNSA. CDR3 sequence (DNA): TGTGCCAGCAGGGCGCGGGCGGGACGAAGCACAGATACGCAGTATTTT. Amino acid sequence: CASRARAGRSTDTQYF. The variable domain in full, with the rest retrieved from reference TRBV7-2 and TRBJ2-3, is GAGVSQSPSNKVTEKGKDVELRCDPISGHTALYWYRQSLGQGLEFLIYFQGNSAPDKSGLPSDRFSAERTGGSVSTLTIQRTQQEDSAVYLCASRARAGRSTDTQYFGPGTRLTVL.

The CDR3 nucleotides are TGCAGTGCAAGGAGGGAGGGGGCAGGTCAGCCCCAGCATTTT. Protein product: CSARREGAGQPQHF. The V gene is TRBV20-1, the J gene TRBJ1-5; the match to TRBD1 covers 7 bases. Germline-derived CDR1 and CDR2 are DFQATT and SNEGSKA (reference sequence). The CDR3 runs 14 residues. Germline trimming cut 6 bases from V and 6 bases from J; bases unmatched to any gene: 11.

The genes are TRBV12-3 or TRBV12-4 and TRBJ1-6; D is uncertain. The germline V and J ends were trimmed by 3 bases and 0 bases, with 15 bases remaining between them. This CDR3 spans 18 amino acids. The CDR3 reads CASSLVSGTSSYNSPLHF. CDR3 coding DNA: TGTGCCAGCAGTTTGGTTTCTGGCACGAGCTCCTATAATTCACCCCTCCACTTT.

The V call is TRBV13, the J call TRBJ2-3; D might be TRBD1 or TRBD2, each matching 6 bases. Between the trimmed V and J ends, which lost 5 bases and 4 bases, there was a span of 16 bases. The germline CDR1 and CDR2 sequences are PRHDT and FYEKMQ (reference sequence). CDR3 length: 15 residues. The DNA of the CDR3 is TGTGCCAGCAGCCTTAGCAGGGGAGGATCAGATACGCAGTATTTT. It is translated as CASSLSRGGSDTQYF.

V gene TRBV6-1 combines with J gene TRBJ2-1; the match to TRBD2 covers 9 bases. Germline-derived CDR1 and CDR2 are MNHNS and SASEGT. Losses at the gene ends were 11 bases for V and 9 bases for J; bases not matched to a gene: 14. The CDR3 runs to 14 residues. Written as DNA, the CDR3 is TGTGCCGGCCAACGGCTAGCGGGGCTGGGTGAGCAGTTCTTC. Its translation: CAGQRLAGLGEQFF.

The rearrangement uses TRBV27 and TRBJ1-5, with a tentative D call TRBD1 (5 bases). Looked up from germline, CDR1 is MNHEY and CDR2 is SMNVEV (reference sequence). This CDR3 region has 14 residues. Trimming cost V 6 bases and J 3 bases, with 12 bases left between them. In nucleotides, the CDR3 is TGTGCCAGCAGCTACGCAGGGATCAATCAGCCCCAGCATTTT. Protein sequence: CASSYAGINQPQHF.

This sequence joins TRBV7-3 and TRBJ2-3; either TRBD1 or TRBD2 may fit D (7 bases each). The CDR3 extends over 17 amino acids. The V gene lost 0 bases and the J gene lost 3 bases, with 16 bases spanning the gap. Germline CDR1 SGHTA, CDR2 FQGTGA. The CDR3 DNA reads TGTGCCAGCAGCTTAACTTTCGGGCAGGGGGGGACAGATACGCAGTATTTT. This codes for CASSLTFGQGGTDTQYF.

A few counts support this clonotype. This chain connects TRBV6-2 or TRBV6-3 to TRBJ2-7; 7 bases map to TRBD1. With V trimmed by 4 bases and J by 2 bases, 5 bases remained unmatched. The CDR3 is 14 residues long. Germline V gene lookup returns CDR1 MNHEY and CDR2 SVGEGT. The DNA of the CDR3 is TGTGCCAGCAGTTTTCCCGGGACAGCCTACGAGCAGTACTTC. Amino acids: CASSFPGTAYEQYF.

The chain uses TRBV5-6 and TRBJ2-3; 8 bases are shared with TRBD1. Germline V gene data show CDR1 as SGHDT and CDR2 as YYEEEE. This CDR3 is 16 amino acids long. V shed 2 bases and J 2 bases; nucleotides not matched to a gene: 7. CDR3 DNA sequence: TGTGCCAGCAGCTTTCGGAGGACAGGGAACACAGATACGCAGTATTTT. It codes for CASSFRRTGNTDTQYF.

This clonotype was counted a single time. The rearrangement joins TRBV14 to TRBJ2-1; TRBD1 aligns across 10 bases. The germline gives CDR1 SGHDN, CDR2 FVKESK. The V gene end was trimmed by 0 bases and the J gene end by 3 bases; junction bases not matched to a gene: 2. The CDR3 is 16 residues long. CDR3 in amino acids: CASSQDGTGVYNEQFF. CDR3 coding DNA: TGTGCCAGCAGCCAAGACGGGACAGGGGTCTACAATGAGCAGTTCTTC.

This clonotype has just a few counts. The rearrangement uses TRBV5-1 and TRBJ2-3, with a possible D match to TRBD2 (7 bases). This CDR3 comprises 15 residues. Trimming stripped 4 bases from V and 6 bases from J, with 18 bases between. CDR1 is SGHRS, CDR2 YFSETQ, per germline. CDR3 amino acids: CASSNKGGPWDTQYF. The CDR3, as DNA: TGCGCCAGCAGCAACAAGGGGGGGCCTTGGGATACGCAGTATTTT.

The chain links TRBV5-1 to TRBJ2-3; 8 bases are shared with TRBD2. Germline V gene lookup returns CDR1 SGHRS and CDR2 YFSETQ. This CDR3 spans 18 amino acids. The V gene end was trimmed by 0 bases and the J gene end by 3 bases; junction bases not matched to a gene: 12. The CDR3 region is CASSLAGTAGGGTDTQYF. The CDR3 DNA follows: TGCGCCAGCAGCTTGGCGGGTACTGCGGGGGGAGGGACAGATACGCAGTATTTT. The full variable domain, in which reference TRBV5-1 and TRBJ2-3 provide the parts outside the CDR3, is KAGVTQTPRYLIKTRGQQVTLSCSPISGHRSVSWYQQTPGQGLQFLFEYFSETQRNKGNFPGRFSGRQFSNSRSEMNVSTLELGDSALYLCASSLAGTAGGGTDTQYFGPGTRLTVL.

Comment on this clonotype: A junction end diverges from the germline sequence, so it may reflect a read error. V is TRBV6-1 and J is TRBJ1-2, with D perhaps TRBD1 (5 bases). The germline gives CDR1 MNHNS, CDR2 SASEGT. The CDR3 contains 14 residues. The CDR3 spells CASSEFSGSGGYTF. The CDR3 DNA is TGCGCCAGCAGTGAATTCTCAGGGTCGGGTGGCTACACCTTC.

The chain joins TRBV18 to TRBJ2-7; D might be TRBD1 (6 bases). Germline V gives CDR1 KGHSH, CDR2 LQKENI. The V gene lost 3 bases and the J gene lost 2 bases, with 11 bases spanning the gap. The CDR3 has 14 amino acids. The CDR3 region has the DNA TGTGCCAGCTCACCTACTCGGGACACCTACGAGCAGTACTTC. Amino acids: CASSPTRDTYEQYF.

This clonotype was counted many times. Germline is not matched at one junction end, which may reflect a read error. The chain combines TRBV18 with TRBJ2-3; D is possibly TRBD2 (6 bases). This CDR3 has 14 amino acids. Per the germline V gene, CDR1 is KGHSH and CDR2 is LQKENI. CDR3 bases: TGCGCCAGCAGCCCTCTTGCGGGGACAGATACGCAGTATTTT. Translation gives CASSPLAGTDTQYF.

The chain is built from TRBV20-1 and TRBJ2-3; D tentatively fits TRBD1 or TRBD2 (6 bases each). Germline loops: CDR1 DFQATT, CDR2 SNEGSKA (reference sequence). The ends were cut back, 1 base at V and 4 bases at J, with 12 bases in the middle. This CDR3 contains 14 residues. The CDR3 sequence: CSARGGAVADTQYF. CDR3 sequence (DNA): TGCAGTGCTAGAGGGGGGGCGGTCGCAGATACGCAGTATTTT.